This T cell receptor beta chain appears in the sequencing data of a study of beta chain features in type 1 diabetes. General study results and limits: When Type 1 diabetes patients were examined, their TCRB CDR3s proved moderately but significantly shorter in all four CD4+ subsets.

Worth noting for this clone: Its antigen is still unknown.

Germline values: CDR1 SNHLY, CDR2 FYNNEI. V was shortened by 5 bases and J by 6 bases, with 9 bases between the two germline ends. The CDR3 length is 12 residues. Reverse transcription of all isolated RNA meant that expressed TCRB transcripts were sequenced. The protocol was immunoSEQ multiplex PCR, while the TCRdb copy is restricted to in-frame clones and leaves out a portion. The sample yields about 150,000 clones, 10% seen once. CD45RO/CCR7/CD25/CD127/CD95/CD27 sorting isolated CD4+ naive, central memory, regulatory and stem cell-like memory cells. The chain employs TRBV2 and TRBJ2-3, with a possible D match to TRBD1 (5 bases). The sequence was obtained from a man aged 25 to 45 with type 1 diabetes. The specimen was central memory CD4+ T cells from blood. The DNA of the CDR3 is TGTGCCAGCAGTCCACCAGGGGATACGCAGTATTTT. Translated, it gives CASSPPGDTQYF. Using reference TRBV2 and TRBJ2-3 for the parts outside the CDR3, the full variable domain is EPEVTQTPSHQVTQMGQEVILRCVPISNHLYFYWYRQILGQKVEFLVSFYNNEISEKSEIFDDQFSVERPDGSNFTLKIRSTKLEDSAMYFCASSPPGDTQYFGPGTRLTVL.